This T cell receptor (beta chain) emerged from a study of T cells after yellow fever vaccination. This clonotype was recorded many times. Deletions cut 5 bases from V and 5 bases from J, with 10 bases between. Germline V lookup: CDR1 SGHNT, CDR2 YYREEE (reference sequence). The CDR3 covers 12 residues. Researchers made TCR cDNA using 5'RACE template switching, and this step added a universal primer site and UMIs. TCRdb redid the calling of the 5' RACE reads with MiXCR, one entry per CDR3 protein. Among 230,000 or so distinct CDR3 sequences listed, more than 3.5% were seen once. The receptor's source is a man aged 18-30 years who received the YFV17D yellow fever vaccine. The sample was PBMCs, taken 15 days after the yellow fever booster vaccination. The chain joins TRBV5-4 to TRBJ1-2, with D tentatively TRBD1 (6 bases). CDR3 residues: CASRAGVYGYTF. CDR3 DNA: TGTGCCAGCAGAGCAGGGGTATATGGCTACACCTTC. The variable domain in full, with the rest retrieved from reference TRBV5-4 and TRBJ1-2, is ETGVTQSPTHLIKTRGQQVTLRCSSQSGHNTVSWYQQALGQGPQFIFQYYREEENGRGNFPPRFSGLQFPNYSSELNVNALELDDSALYLCASRAGVYGYTFGSGTRLTVV.